The clone carrying this T cell receptor beta chain has only a few counts. What it binds is not known. The data derive from a study of early T cells in non-severe SARS-CoV-2 infection. For the study at large: Unsorted whole blood bulk RNA was sequenced, with unpaired chains.

The germline V gene has CDR1 SQVTM and CDR2 ANQGSEA. Trimming removed 5 bases from V and 5 bases from J, with 13 bases in between. CDR3 length: 13 residues. Unique molecular identifiers were attached to individual cDNA molecules. TCRdb redid the calling of the 5' RACE reads with MiXCR, one entry per CDR3 protein. Counted here are around 26,000 distinct CDR3 sequences, just over 4% occurring once; the ten biggest clones make up more than 5.5%. General study findings and limits: VDJdb-based annotation leaned toward anti-spike CD8 responses and missed private and CD4 specificities.

The rearrangement links TRBV29-1 to TRBJ1-5; TRBD1 is a possible D gene (5 bases). The clonotype comes from an adult who was a healthcare worker with PCR-confirmed SARS-CoV-2 infection or an uninfected control (not recorded which). Sequencing was performed on whole blood. Here the CDR3 reads CSVSVAGDQPQHF. CDR3 DNA sequence: TGCAGCGTTTCTGTCGCGGGGGATCAGCCCCAGCATTTT.